This passage covers 8 T cell receptor beta chains from one sample sequenced in a study of blood T cell repertoires in COVID-19. TCRdb's table, derived via immunoSEQ multiplex PCR, lists solely in-frame clones and lacks some. This sample yields 150,000 or so clones, of which nearly 80% are seen a single time; around 1.7% belongs to the top ten. The sample comprised peripheral blood. The receptors shown here come from a man at least 80 years old with acute or convalescent COVID-19.

V is TRBV5-1 and J is TRBJ1-1; no reliable D call. Trimming stripped 4 bases from V and 10 bases from J, with 17 bases between. CDR1 SGHRS and CDR2 YFSETQ come from the germline V gene. This CDR3 spans 13 amino acids. CDR3 region: CASSDGRILGAFF. CDR3 nucleotide sequence: TGCGCCAGCAGCGACGGTCGCATTCTAGGAGCTTTCTTT.

The V call is TRBV19, the J call TRBJ2-4, with TRBD1 matching over 8 bases. This CDR3 spans 15 amino acids. Germline V gene data show CDR1 as LNHDA and CDR2 as SQIVND (reference sequence). The V gene end was trimmed by 7 bases and the J gene end by 1 base; junction bases not matched to a gene: 6. The CDR3 is CASTPTGGAKNIQYF. For the CDR3, the DNA is TGTGCCAGTACTCCCACAGGGGGGGCCAAAAACATTCAGTACTTC.

The chain carries TRBV30 and TRBJ2-7; maybe TRBD2 (6 bases). V gave up 3 bases and J gave up 3 bases, with 15 bases separating them. The CDR3 covers 14 residues. Germline V gene data show CDR1 as GTSNPN and CDR2 as SVGIG (reference sequence). Here the CDR3 reads CAWRPASANYEQYF. DNA for the CDR3: TGTGCCTGGAGACCAGCTAGCGCGAACTACGAGCAGTACTTC.

This clone showed up just a few times. The V gene is TRBV2, the J gene TRBJ1-5, with 10 bases that match TRBD1. The CDR3 is made up of 14 amino acids. CDR1 and CDR2 from the germline V gene are SNHLY and FYNNEI. The J segment lost 2 bases and the V segment lost 7 bases, leaving 2 bases of the junction unmatched. In DNA, the CDR3 is TGTGCCAGCACCGGGACAGGGGGCAATCAGCCCCAGCATTTT. Translated: CASTGTGGNQPQHF.

This sequence joins TRBV5-1 and TRBJ2-6; maybe TRBD2 (6 bases). Germline CDR1 and CDR2: SGHRS and YFSETQ. V lost 4 bases and J 4 bases, leaving 9 bases between the germline ends. CDR3 length: 14 residues. The CDR3 nucleotides are TGCGCCAGCAGCGCCGGGGGAGGGGCCAACGTCCTGACTTTC. Residues: CASSAGGGANVLTF.

The gene calls are TRBV3-1 (or the pseudogene TRBV3-2) and TRBJ2-7, with D possibly being TRBD1 (5 bases). Per germline, CDR1 LGHDT and CDR2 YNNKEL (reference sequence). There are 15 residues in the CDR3. The germline V and J ends were trimmed by 0 bases and 6 bases, with 15 bases remaining between them. The CDR3 region has the DNA TGTGCCAGCAGCCAAGATCTTGCCAGGGTAAGCGAGCAGTACTTC. Translation: CASSQDLARVSEQYF.

This chain joins TRBV13 and TRBJ2-7; 15 nucleotides align to TRBD2. Germline V gene lookup returns CDR1 PRHDT and CDR2 FYEKMQ (reference sequence). Unmatched junction bases numbered 7, after V lost 1 base and J lost 0 bases. The CDR3 sequence is 19 residues long. CDR3 protein: CASSLVRGLAGGSSYEQYF. CDR3 nucleotides: TGTGCCAGCAGCTTAGTTCGAGGACTAGCGGGGGGGAGCTCCTACGAGCAGTACTTC.

CDR3 nucleotide sequence: TGCGCCAGCAGCTTATACGGTCCCGACTACAATGAGCAGTTCTTC. Translation: CASSLYGPDYNEQFF. This chain joins TRBV5-1 and TRBJ2-1; D gene unclear. V lost 2 bases and J lost 3, with 12 bases in between. The germline V gene encodes CDR1 SGHRS and CDR2 YFSETQ. This CDR3 region has 15 residues.